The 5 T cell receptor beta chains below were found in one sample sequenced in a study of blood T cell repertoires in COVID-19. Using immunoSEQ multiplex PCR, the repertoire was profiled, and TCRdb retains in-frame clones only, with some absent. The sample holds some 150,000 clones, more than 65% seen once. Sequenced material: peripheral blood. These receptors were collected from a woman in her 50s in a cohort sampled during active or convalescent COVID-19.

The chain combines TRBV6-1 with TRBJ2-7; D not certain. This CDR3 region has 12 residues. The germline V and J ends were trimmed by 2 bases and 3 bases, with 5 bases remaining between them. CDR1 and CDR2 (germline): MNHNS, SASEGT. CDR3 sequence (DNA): TGTGCCAGCAGTGAATCCGGCTACGAGCAGTACTTC. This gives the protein CASSESGYEQYF.

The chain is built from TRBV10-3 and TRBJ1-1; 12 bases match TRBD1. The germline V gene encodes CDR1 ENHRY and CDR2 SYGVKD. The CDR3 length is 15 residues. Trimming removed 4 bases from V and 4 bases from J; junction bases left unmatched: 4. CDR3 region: CAISASGQGATEAFF. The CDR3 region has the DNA TGTGCCATCAGTGCTTCGGGACAGGGGGCCACTGAAGCTTTCTTT.

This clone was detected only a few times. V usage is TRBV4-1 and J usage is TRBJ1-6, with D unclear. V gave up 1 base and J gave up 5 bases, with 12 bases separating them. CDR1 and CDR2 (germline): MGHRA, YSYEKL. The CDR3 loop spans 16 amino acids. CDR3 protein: CASSQVAQINNSPLHF. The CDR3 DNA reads TGCGCCAGCAGCCAAGTCGCCCAGATAAATAATTCACCCCTCCACTTT.

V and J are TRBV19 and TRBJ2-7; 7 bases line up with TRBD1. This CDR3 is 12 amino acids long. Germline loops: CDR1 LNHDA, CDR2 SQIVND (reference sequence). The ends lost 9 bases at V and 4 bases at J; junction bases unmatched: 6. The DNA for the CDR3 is TGTGCCAGCTCGACAGGGTTGTACGAGCAGTACTTC. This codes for CASSTGLYEQYF. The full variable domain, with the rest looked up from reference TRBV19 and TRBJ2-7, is DGGITQSPKYLFRKEGQNVTLSCEQNLNHDAMYWYRQDPGQGLRLIYYSQIVNDFQKGDIAEGYSVSREKKESFPLTVTSAQKNPTAFYLCASSTGLYEQYFGPGTRLTVT.

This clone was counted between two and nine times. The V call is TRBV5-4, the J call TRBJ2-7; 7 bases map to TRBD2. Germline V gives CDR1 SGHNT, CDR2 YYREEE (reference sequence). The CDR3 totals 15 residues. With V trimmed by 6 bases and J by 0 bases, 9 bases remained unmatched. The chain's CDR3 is CASTRGDLSSYEQYF. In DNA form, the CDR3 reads TGTGCCAGCACCCGGGGGGACCTTAGCTCCTACGAGCAGTACTTC.